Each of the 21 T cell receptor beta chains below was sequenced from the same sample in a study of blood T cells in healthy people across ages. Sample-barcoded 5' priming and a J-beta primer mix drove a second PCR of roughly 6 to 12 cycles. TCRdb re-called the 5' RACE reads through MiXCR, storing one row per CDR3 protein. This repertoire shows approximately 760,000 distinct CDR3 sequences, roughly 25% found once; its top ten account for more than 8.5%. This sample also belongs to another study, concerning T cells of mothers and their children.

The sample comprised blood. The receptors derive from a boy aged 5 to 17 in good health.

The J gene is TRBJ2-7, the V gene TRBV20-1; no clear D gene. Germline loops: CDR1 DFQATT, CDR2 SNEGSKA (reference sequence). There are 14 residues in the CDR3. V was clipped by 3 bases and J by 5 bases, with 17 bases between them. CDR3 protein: CSASWPHRTNEQYF. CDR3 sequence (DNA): TGCAGTGCTAGTTGGCCCCACAGAACAAACGAGCAGTACTTC.

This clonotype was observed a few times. CDR3 coding DNA: TGTGCCAGCAGCGCAGTTATTGGGACGGACTACACCTTC. The encoded protein is CASSAVIGTDYTF. This sequence joins TRBV7-6 and TRBJ1-2; possibly TRBD1 for D (5 bases). This CDR3 is 13 amino acids long. Trimming stripped 5 bases from V and 10 bases from J, with 17 bases between. Germline CDR1 and CDR2: SGHVS and FNYEAQ.

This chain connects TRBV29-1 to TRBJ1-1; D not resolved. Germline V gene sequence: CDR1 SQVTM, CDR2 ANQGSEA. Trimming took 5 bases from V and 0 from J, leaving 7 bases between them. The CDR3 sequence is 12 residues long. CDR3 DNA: TGCAGCGTTACGCCCCTGAACACTGAAGCTTTCTTT. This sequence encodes CSVTPLNTEAFF.

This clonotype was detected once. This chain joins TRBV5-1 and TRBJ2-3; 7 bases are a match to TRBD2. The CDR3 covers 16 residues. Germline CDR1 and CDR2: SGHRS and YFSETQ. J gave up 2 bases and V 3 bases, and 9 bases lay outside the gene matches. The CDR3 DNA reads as TGCGCCAGCAGCTCTTCTCTAGCGGTTTACACAGATACGCAGTATTTT. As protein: CASSSSLAVYTDTQYF.

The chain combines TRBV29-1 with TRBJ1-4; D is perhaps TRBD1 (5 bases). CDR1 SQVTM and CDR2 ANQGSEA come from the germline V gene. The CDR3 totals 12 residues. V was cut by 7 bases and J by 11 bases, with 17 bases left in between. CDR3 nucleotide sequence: TGCAGCGGTTACCTAGCGGGGGAGAAACTGTTTTTT. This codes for CSGYLAGEKLFF.

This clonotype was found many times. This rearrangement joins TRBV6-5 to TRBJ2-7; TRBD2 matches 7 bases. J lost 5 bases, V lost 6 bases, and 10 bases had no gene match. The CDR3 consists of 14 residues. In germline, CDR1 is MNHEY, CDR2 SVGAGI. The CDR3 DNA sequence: TGTGCCAGCAGCTTAGCGGGCGGCCCGAACGAGCAGTACTTC. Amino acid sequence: CASSLAGGPNEQYF.

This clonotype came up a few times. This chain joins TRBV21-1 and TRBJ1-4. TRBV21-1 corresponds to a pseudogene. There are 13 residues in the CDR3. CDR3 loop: CASSKSAAEKLFF. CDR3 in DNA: TGTGCCAGCAGCAAATCGGCAGCAGAAAAACTGTTTTTT.

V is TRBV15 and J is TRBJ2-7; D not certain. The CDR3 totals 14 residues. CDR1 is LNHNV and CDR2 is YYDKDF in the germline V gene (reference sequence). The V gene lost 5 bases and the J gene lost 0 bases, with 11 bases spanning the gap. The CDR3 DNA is TGTGCCACCAGCCATGGACGTAGCTCCTACGAGCAGTACTTC. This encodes CATSHGRSSYEQYF.

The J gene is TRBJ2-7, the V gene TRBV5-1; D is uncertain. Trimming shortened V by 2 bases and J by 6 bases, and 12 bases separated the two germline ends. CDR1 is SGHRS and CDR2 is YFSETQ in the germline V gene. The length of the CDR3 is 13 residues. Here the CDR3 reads CASSFFRLGEQYF. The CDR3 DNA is TGCGCCAGCAGCTTTTTCAGGCTAGGCGAGCAGTACTTC.

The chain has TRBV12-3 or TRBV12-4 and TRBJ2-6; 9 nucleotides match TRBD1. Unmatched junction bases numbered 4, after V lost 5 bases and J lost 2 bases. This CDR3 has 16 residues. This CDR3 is CASSTWTGAGANVLTF. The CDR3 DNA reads TGTGCCAGCAGTACATGGACAGGGGCTGGGGCCAACGTCCTGACTTTC.

The CDR3: CSASGTRVYNEQFF. CDR3 bases: TGCAGCGCTAGCGGGACCCGAGTATACAATGAGCAGTTCTTC. This chain joins TRBV29-1 and TRBJ2-5, with 9 bases fitting TRBD2. The assigned J gene may be wrong: the sequence end matches TRBJ2-1 better. This CDR3 contains 14 residues. Germline values: CDR1 SQVTM, CDR2 ANQGSEA.

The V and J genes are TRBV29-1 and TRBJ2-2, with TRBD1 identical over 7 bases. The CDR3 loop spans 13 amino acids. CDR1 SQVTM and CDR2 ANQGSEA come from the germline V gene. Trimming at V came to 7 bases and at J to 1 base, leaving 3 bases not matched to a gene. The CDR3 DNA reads TGCAGCGGAAGACAGGGGAACACCGGGGAGCTGTTTTTT. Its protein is CSGRQGNTGELFF.

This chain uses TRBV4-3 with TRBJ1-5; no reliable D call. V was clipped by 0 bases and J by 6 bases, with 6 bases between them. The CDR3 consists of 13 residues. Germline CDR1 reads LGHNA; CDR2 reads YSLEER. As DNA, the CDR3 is TGCGCCAGCAGCCAAGATATGGGTCAGCCCCAGCATTTT. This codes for CASSQDMGQPQHF.

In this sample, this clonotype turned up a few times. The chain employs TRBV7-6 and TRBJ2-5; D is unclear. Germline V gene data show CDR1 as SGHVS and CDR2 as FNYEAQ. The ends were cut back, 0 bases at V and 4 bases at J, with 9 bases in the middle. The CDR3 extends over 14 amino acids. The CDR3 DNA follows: TGTGCCAGCAGCTTAGCGCACTTAGGAGAGACCCAGTACTTC. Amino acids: CASSLAHLGETQYF.

The chain's CDR3 is CAISEKVALYEQYF. The CDR3 DNA reads as TGTGCCATCAGCGAGAAGGTGGCCCTCTACGAGCAGTACTTC. The rearrangement uses TRBV10-3 and TRBJ2-5; D remains ambiguous. With the DNA end fitting TRBJ2-7 better, the J assignment may be wrong. The CDR3 is made up of 14 amino acids. CDR1 ENHRY and CDR2 SYGVKD come from the germline V gene.

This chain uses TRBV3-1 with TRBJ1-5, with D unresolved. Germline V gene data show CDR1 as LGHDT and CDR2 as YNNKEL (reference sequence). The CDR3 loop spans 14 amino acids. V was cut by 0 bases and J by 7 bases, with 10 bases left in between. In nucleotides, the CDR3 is TGTGCCAGCAGCCAAGATCCCGCGCTACAGCCCCAGCATTTT. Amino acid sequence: CASSQDPALQPQHF.

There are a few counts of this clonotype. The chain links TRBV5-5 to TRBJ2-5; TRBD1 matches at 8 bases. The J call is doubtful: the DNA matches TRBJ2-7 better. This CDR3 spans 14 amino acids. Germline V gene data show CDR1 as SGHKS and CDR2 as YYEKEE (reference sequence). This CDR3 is CASSWTGNSYEQYF. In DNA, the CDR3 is TGTGCCAGCAGCTGGACAGGGAATTCCTACGAGCAGTACTTC.

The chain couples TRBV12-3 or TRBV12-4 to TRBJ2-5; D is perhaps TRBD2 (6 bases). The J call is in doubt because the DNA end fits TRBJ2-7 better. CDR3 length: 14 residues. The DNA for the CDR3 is TGTGCCAGCAGTTTAGTGGGTAGCGGCTACGAGCAGTACTTC. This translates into CASSLVGSGYEQYF.

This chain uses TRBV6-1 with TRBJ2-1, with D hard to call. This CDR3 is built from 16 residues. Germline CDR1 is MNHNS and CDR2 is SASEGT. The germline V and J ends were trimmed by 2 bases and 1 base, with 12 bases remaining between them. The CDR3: CASSERRPSSYNEQFF. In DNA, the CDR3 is TGTGCCAGCAGTGAACGGCGCCCCTCATCCTACAATGAGCAGTTCTTC.

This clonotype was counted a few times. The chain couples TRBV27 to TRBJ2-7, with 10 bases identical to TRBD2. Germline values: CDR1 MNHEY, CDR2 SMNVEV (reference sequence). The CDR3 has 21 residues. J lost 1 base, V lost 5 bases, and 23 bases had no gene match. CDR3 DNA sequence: TGTGCCAGCAGTCCAAGTTCCCCTGTGGTAGCGGGAGGACACCATTCCTACGAGCAGTACTTC. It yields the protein CASSPSSPVVAGGHHSYEQYF.

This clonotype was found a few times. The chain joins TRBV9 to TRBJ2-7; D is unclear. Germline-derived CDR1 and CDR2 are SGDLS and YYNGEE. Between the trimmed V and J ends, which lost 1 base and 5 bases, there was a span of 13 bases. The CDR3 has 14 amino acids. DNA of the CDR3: TGTGCCAGCAGCGTACGTTGGGAAGTCAACGAGCAGTACTTC. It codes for CASSVRWEVNEQYF.